These T cell receptor beta chains were read from a single sample in a study of identical twins. TCRdb reprocessed the 5' RACE reads with MiXCR, giving one entry per CDR3 protein. The repertoire holds hundreds of thousands of distinct CDR3 sequences, with approximately 6% as singletons. What was sequenced was naive T cells sorted from blood. The receptors originated from a man aged 18 to 35 in good health. CDR3s include the opening cysteine and the closing phenylalanine or tryptophan. D genes are given only for firm matches. Where a row states a size, it is once, few, many or the class of an expanded clone; other rows omit it.

>TRBJ2-1|many|NA|TRBV20-1
TGCAGTGCTATAGCGGAGAGGCCCCCCAATGAGCAGTTCTTC
CSAIAERPPNEQFF
>TRBJ2-1|once|TRBD2|TRBV20-1
TGCAGTGCTAGACTTAGCGGGAAGCATGAGCAGTTCTTC
CSARLSGKHEQFF
>TRBJ2-4|many|NA|TRBV2
TGTGCCAGCAGGGGCCTGGAACAGGATAGAAACATTCAGTACTTC
CASRGLEQDRNIQYF
>TRBJ2-3|NA|TRBD2|TRBV7-2
TGTGCCAGCCCCTCATACGCTAGCGGATCACAGATTACGCAGTATTTT
CASPSYASGSQITQYF
>TRBJ2-3|NA|TRBD2|TRBV29-1
TGCAGCGTGCAACTAGCGGGGACGGAAGATACGCAGTATTTT
CSVQLAGTEDTQYF
>TRBJ2-4|NA|TRBD2|TRBV28
TGTGCCAGCAGTGCTAAGAAACAAGCGGGGATTGCCAAAAACATTCAGTACTTC
CASSAKKQAGIAKNIQYF
>TRBJ2-6|few|TRBD2|TRBV15
TGTGCCACCAGCTTACTTCGGACTAGTTCAGACGTCCTGACTTTC
CATSLLRTSSDVLTF
>TRBJ2-7|many|TRBD1|TRBV7-2
TGTGCCAGCAGCACCAGGACAGGGAACGAGCAGTACTTC
CASSTRTGNEQYF
>TRBJ2-6|many|NA|TRBV12-3/TRBV12-4
TGTGCCAGCAGGTTAACTGGGGCCAACGTCCTGACTTTC
CASRLTGANVLTF
>TRBJ2-1|many|NA|TRBV5-1
TGCGCCAGCAGCAGCGGACGGAATGAGCAGTTCTTC
CASSSGRNEQFF
>TRBJ1-2|many|TRBD1|TRBV12-3/TRBV12-4
TGTGCCAGCAGTTTAAGGACAGGGAACATCTATGGCTACACCTTC
CASSLRTGNIYGYTF
>TRBJ2-1|many|NA|TRBV4-3
TGCGCCAGCAGCCAAGATGAGTATTACTCCTACAATGAGCAGTTCTTC
CASSQDEYYSYNEQFF
>TRBJ2-1|few|NA|TRBV6-6
TGTGCCAGCGCCGATTATGATGAGCAGTTCTTC
CASADYDEQFF
>TRBJ2-1|NA|TRBD1|TRBV7-6
TGTGCCAGCAGCTTATCAGAGGACAGGGGGCAGTTCTTC
CASSLSEDRGQFF
>TRBJ2-4|many|NA|TRBV29-1
TGCAGCCCAACGGTGGGGCACATTCAGTACTTC
CSPTVGHIQYF
>TRBJ2-1|many|TRBD2|TRBV20-1
TGCAGTGCTAAGCGGGGGGGGTTCAATGAGCAGTTCTTC
CSAKRGGFNEQFF
>TRBJ2-1|many|TRBD2|TRBV6-2/TRBV6-3
TGTGCCAGCAGTTACTTGGTAGCGGGACACCATCCTTCGAACAATGAGCAGTTCTTC
CASSYLVAGHHPSNNEQFF
>TRBJ2-1|many|NA|TRBV12-3/TRBV12-4
TGTGCCAGCAGTTTAACAGACATAACCTACAATGAGCAGTTCTTC
CASSLTDITYNEQFF
>TRBJ2-3|NA|NA|TRBV11-2
TGTGCCAGCAGCTTAGGTTATGTGGGGACAGATACGCAGTATTTT
CASSLGYVGTDTQYF
>TRBJ1-2|NA|NA|TRBV11-2
TGTGCCAGCAGCTTGCCGGGGGCGTCTGGTGGCTACACCTTC
CASSLPGASGGYTF
>TRBJ1-4|many|NA|TRBV20-1
TGCAGTGCTAGAGGGCAAAGGTCGGAAAAACTGTTTTTT
CSARGQRSEKLFF
>TRBJ2-5|few|NA|TRBV6-1
TGTGCCAGCCTAGGGAACACATTGGAGACCCAGTACTTC
CASLGNTLETQYF
>TRBJ2-1|NA|TRBD2|TRBV12-3/TRBV12-4
TGTGCCAGCAGACCACTCCTAGCGGGAGGTTGGAATGAGCAGTTCTTC
CASRPLLAGGWNEQFF
>TRBJ2-1|NA|NA|TRBV7-9
TGTGCCAGCAGCCCCACTTCCTGGGGGGATGAGCAGTTCTTC
CASSPTSWGDEQFF
>TRBJ2-1|many|TRBD2|TRBV20-1
TGCAGTGCTACTCCGATAGCGGGTAACTCCTACAATGAGCAGTTCTTC
CSATPIAGNSYNEQFF
>TRBJ1-4|many|TRBD1|TRBV7-6
TGTGCCAGCAGCTCCTCGACAGGGGGGAAAGAAAAACTGTTTTTT
CASSSSTGGKEKLFF
>TRBJ1-4|many|NA|TRBV5-8
TGTGCCAGCAGCTTGGGCTCCAGGGATCGAGAAAAACTGTTTTTT
CASSLGSRDREKLFF
>TRBJ1-1|many|NA|TRBV5-1
TGCGCCAGCAGCCCGGACAGAGGAGCTTTCTTT
CASSPDRGAFF
>TRBJ2-3|many|TRBD2|TRBV7-8
TGTGCCAGCAGCTTAAGGGGTAGCGGGAGTGTTCACGATACGCAGTATTTT
CASSLRGSGSVHDTQYF
>TRBJ1-1|few|TRBD1|TRBV27
TGTGCCAGCAGTTTAGGGAGTGGGACAGGGAAGACTGAAGCTTTCTTT
CASSLGSGTGKTEAFF
>TRBJ1-6|few|TRBD1|TRBV12-3/TRBV12-4
TGTGCCAACCCAGGACAGGAGAATTCACCCCTCCACTTT
CANPGQENSPLHF
>TRBJ2-5|many|TRBD1|TRBV12-3/TRBV12-4
TGTGCCAGCAACAGGGGCCAAGAGACCCAGTACTTC
CASNRGQETQYF
>TRBJ1-5|NA|NA|TRBV18
TGTGCCAGCTCGCGCGGCCACGGGTCGAATCAGCCCCAGCATTTT
CASSRGHGSNQPQHF
>TRBJ2-5|many|TRBD2|TRBV4-1
TGCGCCAGCAGCCAAGGAGGTACGCCGGGAGGTAGTCAAGAGACCCAGTACTTC
CASSQGGTPGGSQETQYF